The clone carrying this T cell receptor beta chain has a handful of counts. The sample originates from a study of T cells in Graves' hyperthyroidism and ophthalmopathy. In the study overall: Upon initial diagnosis and before any treatment, peripheral blood was collected.

Germline V CDR1 and CDR2: SGDLS, YYNGEE. V lost 0 bases to trimming and J lost 7 bases, with 13 bases between them. The CDR3 spans 15 residues. Exclusion of a patient resulted from uncontrolled infection, other autoimmune disease, pregnancy or lactation. Amplification targeted TCR beta CDR3 regions from RNA transcripts. Using the HTBI primer set, a first-round RT-PCR was run on the TCR CDR3. Using its own MiXCR run on the multiplex PCR reads, TCRdb lists one record per CDR3 protein. The table shows about 380,000 distinct CDR3 sequences, with under 20% occurring only once. The genes are TRBV9 and TRBJ1-4, with a weak D call TRBD1 (6 bases). The sequenced material came from blood. The source of this sequence is a man aged 18 to 30 with Graves' ophthalmopathy. The CDR3 loop is CASSVGSGVVEKLFF. The CDR3 DNA reads as TGTGCCAGCAGCGTAGGATCAGGGGTCGTTGAAAAACTGTTTTTT.